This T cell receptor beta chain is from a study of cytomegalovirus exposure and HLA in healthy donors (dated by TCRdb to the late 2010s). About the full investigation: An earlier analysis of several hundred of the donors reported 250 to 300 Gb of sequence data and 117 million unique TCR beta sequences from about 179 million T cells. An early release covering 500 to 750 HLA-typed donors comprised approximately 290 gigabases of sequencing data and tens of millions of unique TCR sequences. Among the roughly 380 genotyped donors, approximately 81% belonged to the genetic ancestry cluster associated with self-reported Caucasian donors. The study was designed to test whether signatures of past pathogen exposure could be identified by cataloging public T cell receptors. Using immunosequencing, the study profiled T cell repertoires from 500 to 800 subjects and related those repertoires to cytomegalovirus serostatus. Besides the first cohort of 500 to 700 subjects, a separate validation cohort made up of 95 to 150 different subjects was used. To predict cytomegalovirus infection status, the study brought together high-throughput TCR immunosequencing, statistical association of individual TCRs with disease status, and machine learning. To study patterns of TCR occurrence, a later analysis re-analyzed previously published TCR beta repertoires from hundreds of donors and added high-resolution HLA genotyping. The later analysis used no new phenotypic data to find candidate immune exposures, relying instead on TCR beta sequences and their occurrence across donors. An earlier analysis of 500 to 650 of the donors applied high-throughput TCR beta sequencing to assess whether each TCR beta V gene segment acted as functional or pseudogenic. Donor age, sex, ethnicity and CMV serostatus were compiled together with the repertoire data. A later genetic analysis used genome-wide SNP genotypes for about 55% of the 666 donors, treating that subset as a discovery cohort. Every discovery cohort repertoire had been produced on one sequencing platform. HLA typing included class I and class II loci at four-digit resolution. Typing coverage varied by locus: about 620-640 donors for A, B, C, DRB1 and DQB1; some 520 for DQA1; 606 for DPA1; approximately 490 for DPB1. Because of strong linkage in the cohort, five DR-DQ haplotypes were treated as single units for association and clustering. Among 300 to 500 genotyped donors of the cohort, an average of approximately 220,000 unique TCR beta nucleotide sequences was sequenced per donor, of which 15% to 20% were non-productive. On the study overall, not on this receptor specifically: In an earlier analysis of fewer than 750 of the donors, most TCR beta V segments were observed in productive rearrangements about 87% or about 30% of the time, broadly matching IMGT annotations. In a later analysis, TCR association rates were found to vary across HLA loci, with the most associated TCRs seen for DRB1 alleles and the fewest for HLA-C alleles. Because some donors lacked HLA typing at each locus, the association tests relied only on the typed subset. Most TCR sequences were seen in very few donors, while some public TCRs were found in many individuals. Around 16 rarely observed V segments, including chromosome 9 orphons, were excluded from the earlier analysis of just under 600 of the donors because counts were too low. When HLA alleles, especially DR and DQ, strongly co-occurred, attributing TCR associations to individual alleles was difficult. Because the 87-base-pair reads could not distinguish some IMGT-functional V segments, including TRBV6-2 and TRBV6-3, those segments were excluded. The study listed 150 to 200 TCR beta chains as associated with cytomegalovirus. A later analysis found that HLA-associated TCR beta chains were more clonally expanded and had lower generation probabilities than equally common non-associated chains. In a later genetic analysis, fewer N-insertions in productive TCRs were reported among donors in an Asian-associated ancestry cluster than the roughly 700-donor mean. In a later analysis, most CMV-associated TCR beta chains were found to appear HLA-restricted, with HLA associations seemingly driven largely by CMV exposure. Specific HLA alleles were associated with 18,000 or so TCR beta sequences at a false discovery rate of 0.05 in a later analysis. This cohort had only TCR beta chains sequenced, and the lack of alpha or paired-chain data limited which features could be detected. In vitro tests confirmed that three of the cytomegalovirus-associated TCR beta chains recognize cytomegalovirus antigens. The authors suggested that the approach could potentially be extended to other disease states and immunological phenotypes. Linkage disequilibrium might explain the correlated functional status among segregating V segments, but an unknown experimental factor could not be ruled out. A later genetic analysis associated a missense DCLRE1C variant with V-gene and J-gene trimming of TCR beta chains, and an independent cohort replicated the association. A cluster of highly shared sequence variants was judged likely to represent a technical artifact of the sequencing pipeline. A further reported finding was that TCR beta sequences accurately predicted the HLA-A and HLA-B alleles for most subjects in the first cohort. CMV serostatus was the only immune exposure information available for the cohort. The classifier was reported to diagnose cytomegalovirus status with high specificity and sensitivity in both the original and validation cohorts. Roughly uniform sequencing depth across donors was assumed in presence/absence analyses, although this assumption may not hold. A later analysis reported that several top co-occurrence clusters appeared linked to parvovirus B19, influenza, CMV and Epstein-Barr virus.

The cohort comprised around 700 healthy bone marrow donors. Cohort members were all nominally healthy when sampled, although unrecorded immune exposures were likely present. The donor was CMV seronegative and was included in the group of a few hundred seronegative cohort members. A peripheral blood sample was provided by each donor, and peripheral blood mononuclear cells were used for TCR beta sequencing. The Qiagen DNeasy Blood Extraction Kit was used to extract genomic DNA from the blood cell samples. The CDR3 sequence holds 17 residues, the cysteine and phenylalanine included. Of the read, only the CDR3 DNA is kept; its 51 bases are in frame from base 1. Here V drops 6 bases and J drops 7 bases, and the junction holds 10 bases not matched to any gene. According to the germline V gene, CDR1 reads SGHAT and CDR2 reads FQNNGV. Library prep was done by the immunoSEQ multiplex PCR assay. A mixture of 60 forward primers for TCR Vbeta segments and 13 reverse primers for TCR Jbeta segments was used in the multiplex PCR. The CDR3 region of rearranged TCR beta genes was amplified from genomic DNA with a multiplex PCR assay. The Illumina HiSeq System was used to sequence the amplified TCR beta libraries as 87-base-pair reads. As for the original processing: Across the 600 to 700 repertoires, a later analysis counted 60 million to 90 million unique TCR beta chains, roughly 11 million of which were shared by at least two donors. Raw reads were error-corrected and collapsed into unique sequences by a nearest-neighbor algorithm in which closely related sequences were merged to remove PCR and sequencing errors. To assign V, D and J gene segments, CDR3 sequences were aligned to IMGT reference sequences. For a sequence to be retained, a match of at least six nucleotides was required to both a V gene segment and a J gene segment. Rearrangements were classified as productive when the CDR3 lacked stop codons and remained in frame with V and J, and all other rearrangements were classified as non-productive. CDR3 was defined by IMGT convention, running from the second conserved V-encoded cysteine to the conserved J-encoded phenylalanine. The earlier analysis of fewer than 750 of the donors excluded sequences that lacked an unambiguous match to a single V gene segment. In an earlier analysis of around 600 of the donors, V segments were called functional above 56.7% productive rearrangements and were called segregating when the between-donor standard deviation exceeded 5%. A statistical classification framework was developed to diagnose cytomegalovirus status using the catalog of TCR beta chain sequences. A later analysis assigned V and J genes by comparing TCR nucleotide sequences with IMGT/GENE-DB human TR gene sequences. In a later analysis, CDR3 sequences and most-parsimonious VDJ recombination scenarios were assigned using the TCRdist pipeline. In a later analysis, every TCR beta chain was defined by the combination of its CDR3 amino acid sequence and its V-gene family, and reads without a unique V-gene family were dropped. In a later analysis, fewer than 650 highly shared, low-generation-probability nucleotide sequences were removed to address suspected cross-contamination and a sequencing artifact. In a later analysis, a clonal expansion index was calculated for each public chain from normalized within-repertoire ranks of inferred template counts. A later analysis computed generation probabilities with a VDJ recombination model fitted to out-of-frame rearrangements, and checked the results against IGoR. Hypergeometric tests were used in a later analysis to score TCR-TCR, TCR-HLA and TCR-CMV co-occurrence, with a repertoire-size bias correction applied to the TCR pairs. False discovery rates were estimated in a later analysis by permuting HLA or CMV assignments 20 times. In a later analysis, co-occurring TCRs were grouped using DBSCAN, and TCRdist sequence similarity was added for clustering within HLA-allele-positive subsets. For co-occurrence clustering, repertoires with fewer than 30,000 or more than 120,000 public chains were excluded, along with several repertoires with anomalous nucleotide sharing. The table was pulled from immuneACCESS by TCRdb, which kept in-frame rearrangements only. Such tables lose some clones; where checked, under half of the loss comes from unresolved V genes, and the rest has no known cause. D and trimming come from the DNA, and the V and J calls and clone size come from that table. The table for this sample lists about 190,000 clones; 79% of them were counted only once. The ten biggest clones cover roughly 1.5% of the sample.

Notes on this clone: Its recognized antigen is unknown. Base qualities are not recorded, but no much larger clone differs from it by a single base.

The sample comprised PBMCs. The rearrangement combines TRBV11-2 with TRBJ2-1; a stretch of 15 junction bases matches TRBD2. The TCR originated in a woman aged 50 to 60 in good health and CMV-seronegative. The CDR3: CASRFTIGLAGGNEQFF. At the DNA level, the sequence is TGTGCCAGCAGGTTTACAATTGGACTAGCGGGGGGGAATGAGCAGTTCTTC.